The T cell receptor beta chain under discussion was sequenced for a study of T cells in Graves' hyperthyroidism and ophthalmopathy. CDR1 is MNHNS and CDR2 is SASEGT in the germline V gene. The germline V and J ends were trimmed by 8 bases and 8 bases, with 13 bases remaining between them. The length of the CDR3 is 13 residues. The source material, RNA transcripts, was used to amplify TCR beta CDR3 regions. TCR CDR3 regions were first amplified by RT-PCR with HTBI primers. From the multiplex PCR reads, TCRdb called clonotypes with MiXCR, one entry per CDR3 protein. This table has about 500,000 distinct CDR3 sequences, roughly 45% appearing once. The study, taken as a whole, reports: The model identified upcoming ophthalmopathy a median approximately 6.4 months ahead of onset. Ophthalmopathy was separated from stable hyperthyroidism by a 13 V-J model. Among thyroid clonotypes expanded above 0.001, most also appeared in blood.

Not enrolled were patients with uncontrolled infection, other autoimmune disease, pregnancy or lactation. For this clonotype: The target antigen is unknown. A much larger clone is a single base away; this may be a read error.

This TCR was recovered from an adult woman with Graves' disease, either hyperthyroidism or ophthalmopathy (not recorded which). The sample consisted of peripheral blood or thyroid tissue (not recorded which). The gene calls are TRBV6-1 and TRBJ1-6; D is perhaps TRBD1 (6 bases). CDR3 nucleotides: TGTGCCAGCGGGGCCAGGGGATATTCACCCCTCCACTTT. Translated: CASGARGYSPLHF.